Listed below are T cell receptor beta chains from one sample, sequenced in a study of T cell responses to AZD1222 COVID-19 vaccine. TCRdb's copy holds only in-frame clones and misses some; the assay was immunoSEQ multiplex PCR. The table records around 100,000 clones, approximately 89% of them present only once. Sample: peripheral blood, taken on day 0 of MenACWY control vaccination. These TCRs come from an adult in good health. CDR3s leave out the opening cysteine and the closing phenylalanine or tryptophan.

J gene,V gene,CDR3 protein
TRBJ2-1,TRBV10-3,AISEHGSDNEQF
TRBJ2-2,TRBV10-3,AISESLTGELF
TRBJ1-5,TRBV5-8,ASSAAGTTVPQH
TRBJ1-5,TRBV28,ASIRPGDRANQPQH
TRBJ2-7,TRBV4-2,ASSQESSDHTNYEQY
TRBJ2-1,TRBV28,ASSSQGAHLYNEQF
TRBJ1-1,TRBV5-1,ASGWAGTDTEAF
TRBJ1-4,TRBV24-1,ATSDPGFSEKLF
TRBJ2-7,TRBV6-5,ASAAGAEQY
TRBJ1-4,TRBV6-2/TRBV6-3,ASSSGQGWEEKLF
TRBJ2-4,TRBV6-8,ASSYSKGLAKNIQY
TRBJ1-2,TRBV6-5,ASTKGQGNYGYT
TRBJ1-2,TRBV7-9,ASSFGTGARFGYT
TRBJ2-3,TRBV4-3,ASSQGLASTDTQY
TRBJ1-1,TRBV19,ASRTGGAQPF
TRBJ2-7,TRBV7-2,ASSDGRLYEQY
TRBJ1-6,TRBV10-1,ASTGAVGTSPLH
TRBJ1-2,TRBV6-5,ASSYSGAGYT
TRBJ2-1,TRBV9,ASSPEGGQFNEQF
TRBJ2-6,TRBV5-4,ASSAGLQGPSGANVLT
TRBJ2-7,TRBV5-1,ASSPGGEQY
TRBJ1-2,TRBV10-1,ASSEFRTGRYGYT
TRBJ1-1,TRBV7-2,ASSLALAGNTEAF
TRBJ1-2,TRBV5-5,ASSRDRDGYGYT
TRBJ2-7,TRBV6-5,ASRGTGYEQY
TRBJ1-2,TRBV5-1,ASTPTGSDGYT
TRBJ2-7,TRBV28,ASSLGGEHFYEQY
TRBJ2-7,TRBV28,ASSPLPGLAGYEQY
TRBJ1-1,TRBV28,ASSPGDRGHTEAF
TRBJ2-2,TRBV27,ASSVTGTFNTGELF
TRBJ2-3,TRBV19,ASIPTSSGGWDTQY
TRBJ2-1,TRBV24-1,ATSDHSSGNEQF
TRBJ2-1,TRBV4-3,ASSPEIGLAHNEQF
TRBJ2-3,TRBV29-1,SVRGGVSVTSRADTQY
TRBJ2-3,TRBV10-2,ATQGASSGGDTDTQY
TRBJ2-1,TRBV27,ASSLSGPEQF
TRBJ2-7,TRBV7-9,ASSSGIGLAGEQY
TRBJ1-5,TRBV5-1,ASSPGGRGSNQPQH
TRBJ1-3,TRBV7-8,ASSWGTGTGGNTIY
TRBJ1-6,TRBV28,ASSLWGVDRASSPLH
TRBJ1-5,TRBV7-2,ASSPMTGNSNQPQH
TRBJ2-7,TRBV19,ASSRRDRVLYEQY
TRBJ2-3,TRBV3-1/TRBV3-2,ASSQDRRGTDTQY
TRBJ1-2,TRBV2,ASSAEGSGGYT
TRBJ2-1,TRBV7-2,ASSLAGIGQGHNEQF
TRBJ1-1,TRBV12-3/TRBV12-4,ASSLVVTEAF
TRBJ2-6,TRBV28,ASSLKRDLLSGANVLT
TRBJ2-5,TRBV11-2,ASSLDAQGWETQY
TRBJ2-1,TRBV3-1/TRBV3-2,ASSQQAGGKVESYNEQF
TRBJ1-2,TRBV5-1,ASSSGTVNYGYT
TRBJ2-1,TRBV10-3,ATGPGPRGNEQF
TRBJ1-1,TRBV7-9,ASSPVGEGRRQTEAF
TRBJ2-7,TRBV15,ATSRGTSGDYEQY
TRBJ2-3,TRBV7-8,ASSLVQVLLGDTQY
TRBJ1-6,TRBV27,ASSARVMGSPLH
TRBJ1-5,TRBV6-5,ASSGRGGVAQH
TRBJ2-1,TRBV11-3,ASSWDRGPYEQF